The 32 T cell receptor beta chains given below trace back to one sample, sequenced in a study of blood T cell repertoires in COVID-19. Clones were read by immunoSEQ multiplex PCR, and TCRdb kept only the in-frame ones, dropping some. The table includes more than 250,000 clones, 92% detected once. Sequencing was done on a sample of PBMCs or T cells enriched from blood (not recorded which). All receptors come from a woman aged 25 to 39 who had recovered from COVID-19.

The chain couples TRBV9 to TRBJ1-5; TRBD1 might be the D (5 bases). CDR1 is SGDLS, CDR2 YYNGEE, per germline. V lost 0 bases and J 7 bases, leaving 8 bases between the germline ends. The CDR3 is 13 residues long. CDR3 loop: CASSVGQGQPQHF. For the CDR3, the DNA is TGTGCCAGCAGCGTAGGCCAGGGACAGCCCCAGCATTTT.

This chain connects TRBV11-3 to TRBJ2-2; D is ambiguous. The CDR3 runs 14 residues. V lost 7 bases to trimming and J lost 3 bases, with 12 bases between them. The germline gives CDR1 SGHNT, CDR2 YENEEA. CDR3 nucleotide sequence: TGTGCCAGCATCCCCTCCTTGTACACCGGGGAGCTGTTTTTT. It encodes CASIPSLYTGELFF. Using reference TRBV11-3 and TRBJ2-2 for the parts outside the CDR3, the full variable domain is EAGVVQSPRYKIIEKKQPVAFWCNPISGHNTLYWYLQNLGQGPELLIRYENEEAVDDSQLPKDRFSAERLKGVDSTLKIQPAELGDSAVYLCASIPSLYTGELFFGEGSRLTVL.

The chain recombines TRBV5-4 with TRBJ2-3, with D maybe TRBD1 (6 bases). Germline V gene lookup returns CDR1 SGHNT and CDR2 YYREEE (reference sequence). The CDR3 runs to 15 residues. Trimming cost V 5 bases and J 1 base, with 14 bases left between them. The CDR3 nucleotides are TGTGCCAGCAGTCCGGCAGGGGTGGGCACAGATACGCAGTATTTT. It codes for CASSPAGVGTDTQYF. The full variable domain, rest sourced from reference TRBV5-4 and TRBJ2-3, is ETGVTQSPTHLIKTRGQQVTLRCSSQSGHNTVSWYQQALGQGPQFIFQYYREEENGRGNFPPRFSGLQFPNYSSELNVNALELDDSALYLCASSPAGVGTDTQYFGPGTRLTVL.

With regard to this clone: This CDR3 is also generated by other DNA sequences in the sample. This rearrangement joins TRBV18 to TRBJ2-7; 7 bases are a match to TRBD2. Trimming cost V 3 bases and J 5 bases; bases outside gene matches: 4. Looked up from germline, CDR1 is KGHSH and CDR2 is LQKENI. The length of the CDR3 is 13 residues. The CDR3, as DNA: TGTGCCAGCTCACCGGGGGGGGGAGACGAGCAGTACTTC. Translating gives CASSPGGGDEQYF.

The chain's CDR3 is CASSSGGTSGSYEQYF. The CDR3 nucleotides read TGTGCCAGCAGCTCGGGGGGGACTAGCGGGAGCTACGAGCAGTACTTC. The chain joins TRBV5-4 to TRBJ2-7; 14 bases agree with TRBD2. Germline CDR1 reads SGHNT; CDR2 reads YYREEE (reference sequence). CDR3 length: 16 residues. V lost 3 bases and J lost 3; bases outside the gene matches: 5.

This clone has only a few counts. The chain links TRBV24-1 to TRBJ1-4, with TRBD1 matching 11 bases. The germline gives CDR1 KGHDR, CDR2 SFDVKD. V dropped 3 bases and J dropped 8; count of bases not matched to a gene: 4. The length of the CDR3 is 15 residues. In nucleotides, the CDR3 is TGTGCCACCAGTGATGGGGACAGGGGGGTGGAAAAACTGTTTTTT. It translates to CATSDGDRGVEKLFF.

The chain couples TRBV7-2 to TRBJ1-2; 7 bases are shared with TRBD1. Per germline, CDR1 SGHTA and CDR2 FQGNSA. Trimming at V came to 2 bases and at J to 4 bases, leaving 4 bases not matched to a gene. The CDR3 length is 14 residues. The CDR3 sequence: CASSLTGALYGYTF. The CDR3, as DNA: TGTGCCAGCAGCTTAACAGGGGCCCTCTATGGCTACACCTTC.

CDR3 loop: CASSFSGSGGTEAFF. CDR3 in DNA: TGTGCCAGCAGTTTTAGTGGTTCAGGGGGGACTGAAGCTTTCTTT. The chain is built from TRBV7-2 and TRBJ1-1; the match to TRBD1 covers 7 bases. The length of the CDR3 is 15 residues. The J segment lost 5 bases and the V segment lost 6 bases, leaving 12 bases of the junction unmatched. The germline V gene encodes CDR1 SGHTA and CDR2 FQGNSA.

The chain uses TRBV4-1 and TRBJ1-6, with a weak D call TRBD1 (6 bases). CDR3 length: 14 amino acids. The ends were cut back, 4 bases at V and 8 bases at J, with 12 bases in the middle. Germline V CDR1 and CDR2: MGHRA, YSYEKL. CDR3 nucleotides: TGCGCCAGCAGCCGGAGACAGGTGGATTCACCCCTCCACTTT. Translated: CASSRRQVDSPLHF.

The chain links TRBV5-4 to TRBJ2-1; 7 bases are shared with TRBD2. The CDR3 length is 13 residues. CDR1 and CDR2 from the germline V gene are SGHNT and YYREEE (reference sequence). V was clipped by 0 bases and J by 9 bases; unmatched bases: 3. CDR3: CASSLERGGEQFF. The CDR3 region has the DNA TGTGCCAGCAGCTTGGAGCGGGGCGGTGAGCAGTTCTTC.

The rearrangement uses TRBV3-1 (or the pseudogene TRBV3-2) and TRBJ1-5; no firm D call. This CDR3 region has 16 residues. Looked up from germline, CDR1 is LGHDT and CDR2 is YNNKEL (reference sequence). Trimming took 4 bases from V and 2 from J, leaving 15 bases between them. As DNA, the CDR3 is TGTGCCAGCAGCCCAGACCTTGCGGATGGCAATCAGCCCCAGCATTTT. Encoded protein: CASSPDLADGNQPQHF.

The CDR3 reads CASSQLAGANEQFF. CDR3 sequence (DNA): TGTGCCAGCAGCCAACTAGCGGGAGCCAATGAGCAGTTCTTC. V usage is TRBV9 and J usage is TRBJ2-1; 11 nucleotides agree with TRBD2. V lost 4 bases and J lost 6; bases outside the gene matches: 3. Germline lookup yields CDR1 SGDLS and CDR2 YYNGEE. The CDR3 length is 14 residues.

The CDR3 reads CASSLVAGENIQYF. CDR3 in DNA: TGTGCCAGCAGCTTAGTAGCGGGAGAGAACATTCAGTACTTC. The chain uses TRBV7-2 and TRBJ2-4; 9 bases map to TRBD2. V was pared by 1 base and J by 7 bases, with 2 bases of the junction left unmatched. Germline CDR1 is SGHTA and CDR2 is FQGNSA. This CDR3 has 14 residues.

V and J are TRBV28 and TRBJ1-2; 11 bases are a match to TRBD1. V shed 7 bases, J shed 5 bases, and the junction held 9 bases outside the gene matches. The CDR3 runs 15 residues. Germline CDR1 reads MDHEN; CDR2 reads SYDVKM. Written as DNA, the CDR3 is TGTGCCAGCACCACTTCGGGGACAGGGGGATATGGCTACACCTTC. It encodes CASTTSGTGGYGYTF.

The chain links TRBV6-2 or TRBV6-3 to TRBJ2-5; 10 nucleotides line up with TRBD2. Germline V lookup: CDR1 MNHEY, CDR2 SVGEGT. The J segment lost 5 bases and the V segment lost 0 bases, leaving 6 bases of the junction unmatched. CDR3 length: 16 residues. Written as DNA, the CDR3 is TGTGCCAGCAGTTACTCGCTAGCGGGAGCGTTGGAGACCCAGTACTTC. This encodes CASSYSLAGALETQYF.

The V and J genes are TRBV7-2 and TRBJ2-3; D uncertain. V shed 5 bases and J shed 6 bases, with 12 bases lying between them. Germline V gene data show CDR1 as SGHTA and CDR2 as FQGNSA. The CDR3 length is 13 residues. The CDR3 spells CASSPYPADTQYF. The CDR3 bases are TGTGCCAGCAGCCCCTACCCAGCGGATACGCAGTATTTT.

The gene calls are TRBV27 and TRBJ2-5; 8 nucleotides agree with TRBD1. The germline V gene has CDR1 MNHEY and CDR2 SMNVEV (reference sequence). CDR3 length: 14 amino acids. Losses at the gene ends were 6 bases for V and 2 bases for J; bases not matched to a gene: 5. The CDR3 loop reads CASSYRGSQETQYF. The CDR3 DNA sequence: TGTGCCAGCAGCTACAGGGGGAGTCAAGAGACCCAGTACTTC.

This rearrangement joins TRBV2 to TRBJ2-1, with 12 bases matching TRBD2. The V and J ends lost 6 bases and 3 bases, in that order; junction bases with no gene match: 3. Germline V gene sequence: CDR1 SNHLY, CDR2 FYNNEI. The CDR3 spans 15 residues. CDR3 DNA sequence: TGTGCCAGCAGCCTGACTAGCGGGGGCTACAATGAGCAGTTCTTC. This encodes CASSLTSGGYNEQFF.

This clone has a single count. V usage is TRBV4-2 and J usage is TRBJ2-3; 9 bases align to TRBD2. CDR3 size: 16 residues. V lost 2 bases and J lost 2; bases outside the gene matches: 5. Germline V gene data show CDR1 as LGHNA and CDR2 as YNFKEQ. The CDR3 DNA reads TGTGCCAGCAGCCAACTTGGACTAGCGTACACAGATACGCAGTATTTT. As protein: CASSQLGLAYTDTQYF.

The chain combines TRBV7-2 with TRBJ1-1; TRBD1 matches at 7 bases. CDR1 is SGHTA and CDR2 is FQGNSA in the germline V gene. The CDR3 extends over 16 amino acids. V was pared by 2 bases and J by 2 bases, with 8 bases of the junction left unmatched. Here the CDR3 DNA reads TGTGCCAGCAGCTTATCCTTCGGGACAGCAAACACTGAAGCTTTCTTT. The encoded protein is CASSLSFGTANTEAFF.

This clone occurred once. This chain links TRBV14 with TRBJ1-3; D ambiguous. V shed 0 bases and J shed 0 bases, with 12 bases lying between them. Germline V gene sequence: CDR1 SGHDN, CDR2 FVKESK. The CDR3 has 17 residues. The CDR3 bases are TGTGCCAGCAGCCAAGATCGGGGAACCGTCTCTGGAAACACCATATATTTT. It specifies CASSQDRGTVSGNTIYF.

This clone occurred once. J is TRBJ2-5 and V is TRBV5-4, with 10 positions matching TRBD1. V shed 1 base, J shed 2 bases, and the junction held 2 bases outside the gene matches. The length of the CDR3 is 15 residues. Germline CDR1 and CDR2: SGHNT and YYREEE (reference sequence). DNA of the CDR3: TGTGCCAGCAGCTTGAGGGGACAGGGGCAAGAGACCCAGTACTTC. Translated, it gives CASSLRGQGQETQYF. The full variable domain, rest sourced from reference TRBV5-4 and TRBJ2-5, is ETGVTQSPTHLIKTRGQQVTLRCSSQSGHNTVSWYQQALGQGPQFIFQYYREEENGRGNFPPRFSGLQFPNYSSELNVNALELDDSALYLCASSLRGQGQETQYFGPGTRLLVL.

The chain joins TRBV6-5 to TRBJ1-1, with D unclear. V was cut by 5 bases and J by 4 bases, with 11 bases left in between. CDR1 is MNHEY, CDR2 SVGAGI, per germline. The CDR3 contains 13 residues. This chain's CDR3 is CASSPRGGTEAFF. The CDR3 bases are TGTGCCAGCAGTCCGCGGGGTGGCACTGAAGCTTTCTTT.

The chain couples TRBV5-5 to TRBJ1-1; 8 bases map to TRBD1. J was trimmed by 5 bases and V by 3 bases; bases with no gene match: 9. The germline V gene has CDR1 SGHKS and CDR2 YYEKEE (reference sequence). The CDR3 has 15 residues. The CDR3 DNA reads TGTGCCAGCAGCTCGAACCAGGGGGCGCGGACTGAAGCTTTCTTT. Its protein product is CASSSNQGARTEAFF.

The chain links TRBV19 to TRBJ1-1, with TRBD1 matching 7 bases. The CDR3 consists of 13 residues. V shed 8 bases and J 4 bases; nucleotides not matched to a gene: 7. CDR1 LNHDA and CDR2 SQIVND come from the germline V gene (reference sequence). In DNA, the CDR3 is TGTGCCAGTTCGACAGGGCTGGGCACTGAAGCTTTCTTT. It translates to CASSTGLGTEAFF. Filled out from reference TRBV19 and TRBJ1-1, the complete variable domain reads DGGITQSPKYLFRKEGQNVTLSCEQNLNHDAMYWYRQDPGQGLRLIYYSQIVNDFQKGDIAEGYSVSREKKESFPLTVTSAQKNPTAFYLCASSTGLGTEAFFGQGTRLTVV.

This clone has a handful of counts. V and J are TRBV18 and TRBJ2-7; a possible D gene is TRBD2 (6 bases). Germline V lookup: CDR1 KGHSH, CDR2 LQKENI. V was trimmed by 3 bases and J by 3 bases, leaving 9 bases between them. The CDR3 totals 13 residues. The CDR3 nucleotides read TGTGCCAGCTCACCGCGGGGCCTCTACGAGCAGTACTTC. It is translated as CASSPRGLYEQYF.

The chain combines TRBV27 with TRBJ2-1, with D possibly matching TRBD2 (5 bases). The germline CDR1 and CDR2 sequences are MNHEY and SMNVEV (reference sequence). This CDR3 region has 12 residues. V lost 6 bases and J 6 bases, leaving 9 bases between the germline ends. CDR3 bases: TGTGCCAGCAGCCCCGGACTCAATGAGCAGTTCTTC. Residues: CASSPGLNEQFF.

The chain carries TRBV9 and TRBJ2-3; the match to TRBD1 covers 8 bases. V was clipped by 4 bases and J by 4 bases; unmatched bases: 5. The germline V gene has CDR1 SGDLS and CDR2 YYNGEE. CDR3 length: 14 amino acids. The CDR3 DNA follows: TGTGCCAGCAGCCTATCGGACAGGGCAGATACGCAGTATTTT. Residues: CASSLSDRADTQYF.

The chain is built from TRBV7-2 and TRBJ1-1; D might be TRBD1 (6 bases). The CDR3 runs 14 residues. V lost 1 base and J 0 bases, leaving 6 bases between the germline ends. Germline CDR1 and CDR2: SGHTA and FQGNSA. The CDR3 region is CASSLDRVNTEAFF. DNA of the CDR3: TGTGCCAGCAGCTTAGACAGGGTGAACACTGAAGCTTTCTTT.

V and J are TRBV3-1 (or the pseudogene TRBV3-2) and TRBJ2-6; no clear D gene. The V gene's germline CDR1 is LGHDT and CDR2 YNNKEL (reference sequence). Between the trimmed V and J ends, which lost 1 base and 2 bases, there was a span of 9 bases. CDR3 length: 16 amino acids. CDR3 bases: TGTGCCAGCAGCCAAGGATACGCTACTGGGGCCAACGTCCTGACTTTC. Residues: CASSQGYATGANVLTF.

This chain connects TRBV27 to TRBJ1-4; D not certain. Trimming cost V 6 bases and J 7 bases, with 12 bases left between them. The CDR3 has 13 residues. The germline gives CDR1 MNHEY, CDR2 SMNVEV (reference sequence). CDR3 coding DNA: TGTGCCAGCAGGCCGGTGGGCAGTGAAAAACTGTTTTTT. Its protein product is CASRPVGSEKLFF.

In regard to this clone: One end of the junction fails to match germline, which may point to a read error. This chain connects TRBV3-1 (or the pseudogene TRBV3-2) to TRBJ2-1, with D perhaps TRBD1 (5 bases). Germline CDR1 reads LGHDT; CDR2 reads YNNKEL (reference sequence). The CDR3 consists of 12 residues. The CDR3 spells CASSREDKAQLF. Here the CDR3 DNA reads TGTGCCAGCAGCCGAGAGGACAAGGCCCAGCTCTTC.